This T cell receptor beta chain was captured by sequencing in a study of shared clonotypes between healthy human individuals. Turning to the study itself: Researchers drew samples from two women and three men aged 18 to 49.

Germline V gene lookup returns CDR1 SGHTA and CDR2 FQGNSA. Trimming cost V 5 bases and J 1 base, with 12 bases left between them. The CDR3 length is 14 residues. Sorted-subset replicate PCRs used roughly 210 ng of genomic DNA. This amount corresponded to approximately 30,000 T cell genomes. Data came from immunoSEQ multiplex PCR; TCRdb stores just in-frame clones and leaves some out. The profile covers some 2,000,000 clones, with 85% to 95% appearing a single time and 0.1% to 0.15% taken by the ten largest. The sequence was obtained from a man younger than 35 in good health. Sequencing input: naive CD4+ T cells sorted from blood. Subset meaning: CD45RA+ positively selected. The V and J genes are TRBV7-2 and TRBJ2-7; D remains unclear. CDR3 DNA sequence: TGTGCCAGCAGCCCCTCGCTGGGATCCTACGAGCAGTACTTC. Encoded protein: CASSPSLGSYEQYF.